This T cell receptor (beta chain) derives from a study of T cell repertoires in cytomegalovirus infection. From the reads, TCRdb called clonotypes with MiXCR, one entry per CDR3 protein. The sample gives around 310,000 distinct CDR3 sequences, 25% to 30% of which show up once; about 19% is in the top ten. V gave up 6 bases and J gave up 0 bases; unmatched junction bases: 7. The CDR3 totals 15 residues. Per the germline V gene, CDR1 is SNHLY and CDR2 is FYNNEI. This clonotype has more than one count but fewer than ten. What it recognizes is unknown. The genes are TRBV2 and TRBJ1-1, with 7 bases identical to TRBD1. The sequencing here drew on cultured PBMCs, taken from culture after CMV antigen stimulation. The clonotype comes from a human donor in good health (CMV status not recorded). Some clones in this sample may be carry-over from other donors' samples. Here the CDR3 DNA reads TGTGCCAGCAGCCGAAGACAGGGCTTGAACACTGAAGCTTTCTTT. Protein: CASSRRQGLNTEAFF.